The rows below give T cell receptor beta chains drawn from one sample of a study of tumor and adjacent non-tumor tissue in lung cancer. TCRdb used MiXCR to reprocess the multiplex PCR reads, holding one entry per CDR3 protein. The sample includes approximately 130,000 distinct CDR3 sequences, about 66% of them seen just once. The sequenced sample consisted of lung tumor tissue. The receptors were sampled from a man aged 25-45 years with non-small cell lung cancer. CDR3s include the opening cysteine and the closing phenylalanine or tryptophan. A D gene is named only where the DNA matches it firmly. Some rows mark clone size as missing; the rest say once, few, many or name a class of expanded clone.

-	-	TRBV4-2	TRBJ1-2	CASSPRGVYGYIF	TGTGCCAGCAGCCCTCGCGGGGTCTACGGCTACATCTTC
-	-	TRBV11-1	TRBJ1-1	CARSPETLGGTEAFF	TGTGCCAGGAGCCCCGAGACATTGGGTGGCACTGAAGCTTTCTTT
TRBD1	many	TRBV4-2	TRBJ1-2	CASSQVGQGEGYTF	TGTGCCAGCAGCCAAGTGGGACAGGGGGAGGGCTACACCTTC
-	-	TRBV7-8	TRBJ1-2	CASNPGGDNYGYTF	TGTGCCAGCAATCCTGGGGGGGACAACTATGGCTACACCTTC
TRBD2	-	TRBV10-3	TRBJ2-7	CAIREGGPSYEQYF	TGTGCCATCAGAGAGGGAGGGCCTTCCTACGAGCAGTACTTC
-	-	TRBV5-1	TRBJ2-7	CASSFDGGPYEQYF	TGCGCCAGCAGCTTTGACGGGGGACCCTACGAGCAGTACTTC
-	-	TRBV6-5	TRBJ2-1	CARSPSLGGYNEQLF	TGTGCCAGGAGTCCCTCTTTAGGGGGTTACAATGAGCAGTTATTC
-	-	TRBV12-3/TRBV12-4	TRBJ2-1	CASSRLAEAGDEHFF	TGTGCCAGCAGTAGATTAGCGGAAGCCGGCGATGAGCATTTCTTC
-	-	TRBV5-4	TRBJ2-7	CASSLRGAQYEQYF	TGTGCCAGCAGCTTGAGGGGGGCGCAGTACGAGCAGTACTTC
-	-	TRBV5-1	TRBJ1-2	CASSVHGEDGYTF	TGCGCCAGCAGCGTACACGGCGAGGATGGCTACACCTTC
-	few	TRBV20-1	TRBJ1-5	CSAPQFLNQPQHF	TGCAGTGCGCCACAGTTCTTGAATCAGCCCCAGCACTTT
TRBD2	-	TRBV4-1	TRBJ2-7	CAVSQDETGGTYEQYF	TGCGCCGTCAGCCAAGATGAGACGGGAGGTACGTACGAGCAATACTTC
-	-	TRBV5-6	TRBJ2-3	CASSLEGSTDTQYF	TGTGCCAGCAGCTTGGAGGGAAGCACAGATACGCAGTATTTT
TRBD1	many	TRBV6-2/TRBV6-3	TRBJ1-5	CASSSGGDRRNQPQHF	TGTGCCAGCAGTTCCGGGGGGGACAGGCGCAATCAGCCCCAGCATTTT
-	-	TRBV6-5	TRBJ1-6	CASSYSRGGADNSPLHF	TGTGCCAGCAGTTACTCGAGGGGAGGGGCGGATAATTCACCCCTCCACTTT
TRBD1	-	TRBV18	TRBJ2-3	CASSPNRGSTDTQYF	TGTGCCAGCTCACCAAACAGGGGTTCAACAGATACGCAGTATTTT
-	-	TRBV7-8	TRBJ2-3	CASSLATVADTQYF	TGTGCCAGCAGCTTAGCTACGGTTGCAGATACGCAGTATTTT
TRBD1	-	TRBV11-2	TRBJ2-3	CANSLTGRDTQYF	TGTGCCAACAGCCTGACAGGGAGAGATACGCAGTATTTT
-	-	TRBV11-3	TRBJ2-2	CASSLRDGTFRTGELFF	TGTGCCAGCAGCTTAAGAGACGGGACATTTCGAACCGGGGAGCTGTTTTTT
TRBD1	-	TRBV29-1	TRBJ2-7	CSAIESGTGGHDQYF	TGCAGCGCCATAGAGTCCGGGACAGGGGGCCACGATCAGTACTTC
-	-	TRBV29-1	TRBJ2-5	CSVLLLETQYF	TGCAGCGTCTTACTGTTAGAGACCCAGTACTTC
TRBD2	-	TRBV20-1	TRBJ2-1	CSARLSGSSHNEQLF	TGCAGTGCTAGATTAAGCGGGAGCTCCCACAATGAGCAGCTCTTC